Below, one T cell receptor beta chain is given with its context. The antigen remains undetermined. Using a J-beta primer mix together with a sample-barcoded 5' primer, a second PCR was run for about 7 to 12 cycles. Using its own MiXCR run on the 5' RACE reads, TCRdb lists one record per CDR3 protein. The sample carries around 1,700,000 distinct CDR3 sequences, 25% to 30% recorded once. The sample belongs to a study of blood T cells in healthy people across ages. Study results and caveats: Both naive CD4+ cell counts and diversity were greater in long-lived donors than in aged donors.

CDR3 length: 16 residues. Germline lookup yields CDR1 SGHRS and CDR2 YFSETQ. Trimming removed 4 bases from V and 2 bases from J, with 15 bases in between. Sequenced sample: blood. The chain joins TRBV5-1 to TRBJ2-2; D is unclear. The TCR originated in a woman aged 25 to 39 in good health. The CDR3 sequence: CASSPMGPLNTGELFF. CDR3 bases: TGCGCCAGCAGCCCGATGGGTCCTCTCAACACCGGGGAGCTGTTTTTT.